This T cell receptor beta chain was sequenced in a study of radiotherapy plus CTLA-4 blockade in lung cancer. V was pared by 1 base and J by 4 bases, with 10 bases between. This CDR3 is 13 amino acids long. Looked up from germline, CDR1 is SQVTM and CDR2 is ANQGSEA. Findings and limits, study-wide: Alongside interferon-beta, early blood T cell clone dynamics were reportedly the best predictor of response.

In regard to this clone: The antigen is undetermined.

Libraries were prepared by immunoSEQ multiplex PCR; TCRdb keeps only in-frame clonotypes and omits some of them. This table has fewer than 140,000 clones, 85% appearing once. The rearrangement uses TRBV29-1 and TRBJ2-5; D not certain. The starting material was peripheral blood, obtained from a patient treated with radiotherapy plus ipilimumab. The receptor was isolated from a human donor with non-small cell lung cancer that progressed on radiotherapy plus ipilimumab. Some clones in this sample may be carry-over from other donors' samples. For the CDR3, the DNA is TGCAGCGTTGAAGGTGGGCGGCGAGAGACCCAGTACTTC. Protein sequence: CSVEGGRRETQYF. The variable domain in full, completed from reference TRBV29-1 and TRBJ2-5, reads SAVISQKPSRDICQRGTSLTIQCQVDSQVTMMFWYRQQPGQSLTLIATANQGSEATYESGFVIDKFPISRPNLTFSTLTVSNMSPEDSSIYLCSVEGGRRETQYFGPGTRLLVL.